These T cell receptor beta chains were read from a single sample in a study of neurological immune-mediated disorders. MiXCR was run by TCRdb on the 5' RACE reads, yielding one entry per CDR3 protein. The sample yields under 40,000 distinct CDR3 sequences, more than 6.5% seen once. Sequences were obtained from PBMCs. Receptors originate from a woman in her forties in good health. Each CDR3 is given with its conserved first and last residue. The order of the fields is clone size, D gene, J gene, V gene, CDR3 protein, CDR3 DNA. The D gene is left open where the match is weak. The size of a clone is reported for some rows only, either as once, few or many, or as a class for expanded clones.

>many|TRBD1|TRBJ2-3|TRBV19
CASSPGQGGPPGGF
TGTGCCAGTAGTCCCGGACAAGGGGGCCCCCCAGGCGGTTTT
>NA|NA|TRBJ1-1|TRBV18
CASAEGNRGVTEAFF
TGTGCCAGCGCAGAGGGGAACCGGGGGGTCACTGAAGCTTTCTTT
>many|NA|TRBJ2-2|TRBV5-1
CASRKDPTGELFF
TGCGCCAGCAGGAAGGATCCCACCGGGGAGCTGTTTTTT
>many|NA|TRBJ1-5|TRBV12-3/TRBV12-4
CASSFVTNQPQHF
TGTGCCAGCAGTTTCGTTACTAATCAGCCCCAGCATTTT
>many|NA|TRBJ1-1|TRBV29-1
CSATGTGNTEAFF
TGCAGCGCCACCGGGACTGGGAACACTGAAGCTTTCTTT
>many|TRBD1|TRBJ2-7|TRBV20-1
CSARGGQKAYEQYF
TGCAGTGCTAGAGGGGGACAGAAGGCCTACGAGCAGTACTTC
>many|NA|TRBJ1-2|TRBV10-1
CASSESGQPANYGYTF
TGCGCCAGCAGTGAGTCGGGGCAGCCCGCTAACTATGGCTACACCTTC
>medium-sized|NA|TRBJ1-4|TRBV5-1
CASSLEYWGEKLFF
TGCGCCAGCAGCTTGGAATATTGGGGGGAAAAACTGTTTTTT
>many|TRBD1|TRBJ1-1|TRBV6-5
CASRRDRSSTEAFF
TGTGCCAGCCGGCGGGACAGGTCTTCTACTGAAGCTTTCTTT
>many|NA|TRBJ2-3|TRBV24-1
CATSDGTTDTQYF
TGTGCCACCAGTGATGGGACCACAGATACGCAGTATTTT
>many|NA|TRBJ2-5|TRBV5-1
CASSLGRAGETQYF
TGCGCCAGCAGCTTGGGGAGGGCCGGAGAGACCCAGTACTTC
>many|TRBD2|TRBJ2-1|TRBV20-1
CSAREAGGPYEQFF
TGCAGTGCTAGAGAGGCGGGAGGGCCATATGAGCAGTTCTTC
>NA|TRBD2|TRBJ2-5|TRBV6-2/TRBV6-3
CASRSAGGQQETQYF
TGTGCCAGCAGATCGGCGGGGGGGCAACAAGAGACCCAGTACTTC
>many|TRBD2|TRBJ2-3|TRBV7-2
CASSLRASGRTDTQYF
TGTGCCAGCAGCTTACGTGCTAGCGGGCGGACAGATACGCAGTATTTT
>many|NA|TRBJ1-6|TRBV20-1
CSAKGIRSPLHF
TGCAGTGCTAAAGGGATCCGATCACCCCTCCACTTT
>medium-sized|TRBD2|TRBJ2-3|TRBV10-3
CAISETSGRSDTQYF
TGTGCCATCAGTGAGACTAGCGGGAGATCAGATACGCAGTATTTT
>many|TRBD2|TRBJ2-2|TRBV6-5
CATNRLADTGELFF
TGTGCCACCAATCGACTAGCTGACACCGGGGAGCTGTTTTTT
>many|TRBD2|TRBJ2-1|TRBV9
CASSPSGGAGYVEQFF
TGTGCCAGCAGCCCCTCCGGGGGAGCGGGATATGTTGAGCAGTTCTTC
>many|TRBD2|TRBJ2-7|TRBV27
CASRLAGGTYEQYF
TGTGCCAGCAGATTAGCGGGAGGGACCTACGAGCAGTACTTC
>many|TRBD2|TRBJ2-1|TRBV7-8
CASSLPLAAEQFF
TGTGCCAGCAGCTTACCACTAGCGGCCGAGCAGTTCTTC
>many|TRBD1|TRBJ2-2|TRBV28
CASSPRDRDTGELFF
TGTGCCAGCAGCCCCCGGGACAGAGACACCGGGGAGCTGTTTTTT
>many|NA|TRBJ1-1|TRBV12-3/TRBV12-4
CASTTRGGRDTEAFF
TGTGCCAGCACCACACGGGGGGGAAGGGACACTGAAGCTTTCTTT
>many|TRBD1|TRBJ1-5|TRBV7-2
CASSPRGGQGNQPQHF
TGTGCCAGCAGCCCAAGGGGGGGACAGGGCAATCAGCCCCAGCATTTT
>many|TRBD1|TRBJ1-1|TRBV18
CASSPTDRGGTEAFF
TGTGCCAGCTCACCCACAGACAGGGGAGGCACTGAAGCTTTCTTT
>many|TRBD2|TRBJ2-4|TRBV5-1
CASSLGSSGRDGAKNIQYF
TGCGCCAGCAGCTTGGGGTCTAGCGGGAGGGACGGAGCCAAAAACATTCAGTACTTC
>many|NA|TRBJ1-1|TRBV7-9
CASSLGGTAVRGDTEAFF
TGTGCCAGCAGCTTAGGAGGGACGGCCGTCCGAGGGGACACTGAAGCTTTCTTT
>many|TRBD1|TRBJ2-5|TRBV5-1
CASSRTGSKETQYF
TGCGCCAGCAGCCGGACAGGGAGTAAAGAGACCCAGTACTTC
>once|NA|TRBJ1-1|TRBV20-1
CSAAGYPSEAFF
TGCAGTGCCGCAGGGTACCCCTCTGAAGCTTTCTTT
>many|NA|TRBJ1-5|TRBV4-1
CASSPDGASNQPQHF
TGCGCCAGCAGTCCCGACGGAGCTTCCAATCAGCCCCAGCATTTT
>NA|NA|TRBJ2-5|TRBV5-1
CASSPNGQRQETQYF
TGCGCCAGCAGCCCGAATGGACAGCGACAAGAGACCCAGTACTTC
>many|NA|TRBJ2-2|TRBV19
CASSTRTGTGELFF
TGTGCCAGTAGTACCCGTACAGGGACCGGGGAGCTGTTTTTT
>many|NA|TRBJ2-5|TRBV3-1
CASSGQTYQETQYF
TGTGCCAGCAGCGGACAGACGTACCAAGAGACCCAGTACTTC
>many|TRBD2|TRBJ2-7|TRBV9
CASSRSHSGSVYEQYF
TGTGCCAGCAGCCGTTCCCATAGCGGGAGTGTATACGAGCAGTACTTC
>many|NA|TRBJ1-4|TRBV2
CASSERGRGNEKLFF
TGTGCCAGCAGTGAGCGGGGCAGGGGTAATGAAAAACTGTTTTTT
>many|NA|TRBJ2-3|TRBV5-4
CASSLGGAGAGDTQYF
TGTGCCAGCAGTCTCGGGGGTGCGGGGGCCGGGGATACGCAGTATTTT
>many|TRBD1|TRBJ1-1|TRBV7-8
CASSLVQGAEAFF
TGTGCCAGCAGCTTAGTACAGGGGGCTGAAGCTTTCTTT
>many|NA|TRBJ2-1|TRBV5-1
CASSLEYGQTYNEQFF
TGCGCCAGCAGCCTGGAATACGGGCAAACCTACAATGAGCAGTTCTTC
>medium-sized|NA|TRBJ1-1|TRBV7-9
CASSIIGGTEAFF
TGTGCCAGCAGCATAATTGGGGGGACTGAAGCTTTCTTT
>many|NA|TRBJ2-1|TRBV9
CASSGGANEQFF
TGTGCCAGCAGCGGTGGGGCCAATGAGCAGTTCTTC
>many|TRBD1|TRBJ1-1|TRBV5-5
CASSSQGAEAFF
TGTGCCAGCAGCTCACAGGGGGCTGAAGCTTTCTTT
>many|NA|TRBJ2-7|TRBV21-1
CASSKGSGESPYEQYF
TGTGCCAGCAGCAAAGGGAGCGGGGAGAGTCCCTACGAGCAGTACTTC
>many|NA|TRBJ2-1|TRBV20-1
CSAFNQGFMVNEQFF
TGCAGTGCTTTCAACCAGGGTTTTATGGTGAATGAGCAGTTCTTC
>NA|NA|TRBJ1-3|TRBV3-1
CASRALNTIYF
TGTGCCAGCAGAGCCCTAAACACCATATATTTT
>few|NA|TRBJ2-7|TRBV28
CASSLELPYEQYF
TGTGCCAGCAGTTTGGAGCTCCCCTACGAGCAGTACTTC
>many|TRBD1|TRBJ1-2|TRBV6-1
CASNPAGGYGYTF
TGTGCCAGCAACCCTGCAGGGGGGTATGGCTACACCTTC
>many|NA|TRBJ1-5|TRBV2
CASSDLDPKDNQPQHF
TGTGCCAGCAGTGATTTGGACCCCAAGGACAATCAGCCCCAGCATTTT
>many|NA|TRBJ1-1|TRBV29-1
CSHRRGFEAFF
TGCAGCCACCGCAGGGGTTTTGAAGCTTTCTTT
>once|NA|TRBJ1-5|TRBV12-3/TRBV12-4
CASSSTGSNQHQHF
TGTGCCAGCAGCTCCACAGGTAGTAATCAGCACCAGCATTTT
>many|NA|TRBJ2-5|TRBV5-6
CASRGREKETQYF
TGTGCCAGCAGAGGCAGGGAGAAAGAGACCCAGTACTTC
>NA|NA|TRBJ1-2|TRBV20-1
CSANILWDPANYGYTF
TGTAGTGCTAACATTTTGTGGGACCCAGCTAACTATGGCTACACCTTC
>few|NA|TRBJ1-1|TRBV7-8
CASSSRGGGTEAFF
TGTGCCAGCAGCTCAAGAGGGGGTGGCACTGAAGCTTTCTTT
>many|NA|TRBJ1-3|TRBV12-3/TRBV12-4
CASSRTFGGNTIYF
TGTGCCAGCAGCCGGACCTTCGGTGGAAACACCATATATTTT
>many|TRBD1|TRBJ2-1|TRBV7-2
CASSPGQGVRNEQFF
TGTGCCAGCAGCCCCGGACAGGGTGTGCGCAATGAGCAGTTCTTC
>many|TRBD2|TRBJ2-1|TRBV9
CASSVAVAGQEQFF
TGTGCCAGCAGCGTAGCTGTAGCGGGACAAGAGCAGTTCTTC
>many|NA|TRBJ1-1|TRBV6-5
CASKVGYGAEAFF
TGTGCCAGCAAGGTGGGGTATGGGGCTGAAGCTTTCTTT